A single sample gave rise to the 23 T cell receptor beta chains below, sequenced in a study of shared clonotypes between healthy human individuals. CD45RO-negative CD8 cells positively selected for CCR7 made up the naive population, which excluded terminally differentiated effector memory CD45RA+ cells. TCRdb's table, derived via immunoSEQ multiplex PCR, lists solely in-frame clones and lacks some. This table has some 630,000 clones, 96% appearing once. Sequencing was done on a sample of naive CD8+ T cells sorted from blood. These receptors originate from a woman in her thirties in good health.

V is TRBV6-6 and J is TRBJ2-7, with D perhaps TRBD2 (5 bases). CDR1 MNHNY and CDR2 SVGAGI come from the germline V gene (reference sequence). Trimming pared 6 bases from V and 0 bases from J, leaving 12 bases between. The CDR3 spans 14 residues. This CDR3 reads CASSPRGSSYEQYF. The CDR3 nucleotides read TGTGCCAGCAGCCCTCGAGGGAGCTCCTACGAGCAGTACTTC.

Details on this clone: The junction and the germline gene differ at one end; a read error may be behind it. The gene calls are TRBV19 and TRBJ2-2; 8 positions agree with TRBD1. The CDR3 length is 16 residues. Per germline, CDR1 LNHDA and CDR2 SQIVND (reference sequence). The DNA for the CDR3 is TGTGCCAGTACCTCGGACAGGGACGCGAACACTGGGGAGCTGTTTTTT. Amino acids: CASTSDRDANTGELFF.

V and J are TRBV5-1 and TRBJ2-1; the match to TRBD1 covers 12 bases. Unmatched junction bases numbered 10, after V lost 4 bases and J lost 8 bases. CDR1 SGHRS and CDR2 YFSETQ come from the germline V gene. This CDR3 spans 16 amino acids. CDR3 sequence: CASSNQGQGAQDEQFF. CDR3 in DNA: TGCGCCAGCAGCAACCAGGGACAGGGGGCGCAGGATGAGCAGTTCTTC.

The chain couples TRBV7-9 to TRBJ1-2; D not resolved. This CDR3 comprises 14 residues. CDR1 and CDR2 from the germline V gene are SEHNR and FQNEAQ (reference sequence). The V gene lost 5 bases and the J gene lost 3 bases, with 13 bases spanning the gap. DNA of the CDR3: TGTGCCAGCAGCGGCCCTACTACTGACTATGGCTACACCTTC. Encoded protein: CASSGPTTDYGYTF.

This chain uses TRBV19 with TRBJ2-7; D is possibly TRBD1 (6 bases). This CDR3 is 13 amino acids long. V lost 5 bases and J lost 3, with 11 bases in between. In germline, CDR1 is LNHDA, CDR2 SQIVND (reference sequence). Here the CDR3 DNA reads TGTGCCAGTAGTGGGGACAACTACTACGAGCAGTACTTC. This translates into CASSGDNYYEQYF.

This chain connects TRBV28 to TRBJ1-5, with a possible D match to TRBD1 (6 bases). The CDR3 loop spans 13 amino acids. CDR1 and CDR2 (germline): MDHEN, SYDVKM. V gave up 5 bases and J gave up 4 bases, with 9 bases separating them. The DNA for the CDR3 is TGTGCCAGCAGTCGGGGGCCTAATCAGCCCCAGCATTTT. Its protein product is CASSRGPNQPQHF.

The chain combines TRBV10-3 with TRBJ1-1; the D is unclear. Germline values: CDR1 ENHRY, CDR2 SYGVKD. The CDR3 spans 11 residues. Trimming shortened V by 6 bases and J by 8 bases, and 10 bases separated the two germline ends. The CDR3 region has the DNA TGTGCCATCAGCCTCGGCAGAGAAGCTTTCTTT. Amino acid sequence: CAISLGREAFF.

V is TRBV28 and J is TRBJ2-7; TRBD2 matches at 7 bases. Per germline, CDR1 MDHEN and CDR2 SYDVKM. Trimming took 2 bases from V and 2 from J; bases not matched to a gene: 3. The CDR3 contains 14 residues. The CDR3 region has the DNA TGTGCCAGCAGTTTACATCGGGGGGCCTACGAGCAGTACTTC. Amino acid sequence: CASSLHRGAYEQYF.

The chain uses TRBV9 and TRBJ2-3, with TRBD2 identical over 9 bases. This CDR3 contains 16 residues. With 5 bases clipped from V and 3 bases from J, the junction kept 10 bases outside the gene matches. Germline V gene sequence: CDR1 SGDLS, CDR2 YYNGEE. The DNA of the CDR3 is TGTGCCAGCAGTCAAGAAGGAGCGGGAGGAACAGATACGCAGTATTTT. Translation gives CASSQEGAGGTDTQYF.

The chain couples TRBV9 to TRBJ2-5, with D maybe TRBD1 (5 bases). The CDR3 totals 15 residues. The germline V gene encodes CDR1 SGDLS and CDR2 YYNGEE. The V and J ends lost 2 bases and 0 bases respectively, with 11 bases between them. The CDR3 region has the DNA TGTGCCAGCAGCGTCGAAGCAGGGTACCAAGAGACCCAGTACTTC. Translating it yields CASSVEAGYQETQYF.

The rearrangement joins TRBV6-6 to TRBJ1-5; 7 bases fit TRBD1. The CDR3 is 14 amino acids. The V segment lost 6 bases and the J segment 5 bases; nucleotides outside the gene matches: 7. Germline V gene sequence: CDR1 MNHNY, CDR2 SVGAGI (reference sequence). CDR3 in amino acids: CASRLDRVDQPQHF. The DNA for the CDR3 is TGTGCCAGCAGACTCGACAGGGTTGATCAGCCCCAGCATTTT.

The CDR3 bases are TGTGCCAGCAGCTTAGAATGGGGTTCTCAGCCCCAGCATTTT. Translating gives CASSLEWGSQPQHF. The chain is built from TRBV7-8 and TRBJ1-5, with unresolved D. Deletions cut 1 base from V and 6 bases from J, with 10 bases between. Germline CDR1 is SGHVS and CDR2 is FQNEAQ. This CDR3 has 14 amino acids. The whole variable domain, filled in from reference TRBV7-8 and TRBJ1-5, reads GAGVSQSPRYKVAKRGQDVALRCDPISGHVSLFWYQQALGQGPEFLTYFQNEAQLDKSGLPSDRFFAERPEGSVSTLKIQRTQQEDSAVYLCASSLEWGSQPQHFGDGTRLSIL.

This chain joins TRBV6-5 and TRBJ2-7; D possibly corresponds to TRBD2 (5 bases). V was clipped by 2 bases and J by 2 bases, with 16 bases between them. There are 16 residues in the CDR3. Germline CDR1 and CDR2: MNHEY and SVGAGI. The CDR3 DNA sequence: TGTGCCAGCAGTTACCTCGGGGAAATGGATCCCTACGAGCAGTACTTC. It encodes CASSYLGEMDPYEQYF.

The chain is built from TRBV28 and TRBJ2-3; D ambiguous. Trimming pared 4 bases from V and 2 bases from J, leaving 16 bases between. Germline-derived CDR1 and CDR2 are MDHEN and SYDVKM. CDR3 length equals 16 residues. The CDR3 DNA reads as TGTGCCAGCAGTTCTTCATTCGAGCCTCACACAGATACGCAGTATTTT. Amino acid sequence: CASSSSFEPHTDTQYF.

The rearrangement uses TRBV28 and TRBJ2-6; 12 positions agree with TRBD1. V was clipped by 4 bases and J by 1 base; unmatched bases: 17. CDR3 length: 22 residues. CDR1 is MDHEN, CDR2 SYDVKM, per germline. This chain's CDR3 is CASSSPYRDRGLLSSGANVLTF. CDR3 nucleotide sequence: TGTGCCAGCAGTTCCCCCTACCGGGACAGGGGGCTTCTATCTTCTGGGGCCAACGTCCTGACTTTC. Supplemented by reference TRBV28 and TRBJ2-6, the full variable domain reads DVKVTQSSRYLVKRTGEKVFLECVQDMDHENMFWYRQDPGLGLRLIYFSYDVKMKEKGDIPEGYSVSREKKERFSLILESASTNQTSMYLCASSSPYRDRGLLSSGANVLTFGAGSRLTVL.

The chain has TRBV14 and TRBJ2-1; TRBD2 matches at 10 bases. There are 15 residues in the CDR3. Losses at the gene ends were 3 bases for V and 7 bases for J; bases not matched to a gene: 6. The germline gives CDR1 SGHDN, CDR2 FVKESK. The CDR3 DNA reads as TGTGCCAGCAGCCATGAGCGGGAGGGCCTAAATGAGCAGTTCTTC. Translated, it gives CASSHEREGLNEQFF.

This clone showed up just once. CDR3 amino acids: CASSYFFTKSGANVLTF. Here the CDR3 DNA reads TGTGCCAGCAGCTACTTTTTCACCAAATCTGGGGCCAACGTCCTGACTTTC. V is TRBV7-9 and J is TRBJ2-6; no definite D call. The CDR3 runs to 17 residues. Germline values: CDR1 SEHNR, CDR2 FQNEAQ (reference sequence). With 4 bases removed from V and 1 base from J, the gap between germline ends came to 14 bases.

V gene TRBV28 combines with J gene TRBJ2-3; maybe TRBD2 (5 bases). The length of the CDR3 is 15 residues. The V gene's germline CDR1 is MDHEN and CDR2 SYDVKM. The germline V and J ends were trimmed by 5 bases and 2 bases, with 14 bases remaining between them. CDR3 in DNA: TGTGCCAGCAGTCTCCCGGGATCGTACACAGATACGCAGTATTTT. This encodes CASSLPGSYTDTQYF.

V is TRBV5-1 and J is TRBJ2-6; weak D call: TRBD1 (6 bases). Trimming took 4 bases from V and 0 from J, leaving 17 bases between them. The germline V gene encodes CDR1 SGHRS and CDR2 YFSETQ. This CDR3 has 18 residues. CDR3: CASSTRDTIHSGANVLTF. Written as DNA, the CDR3 is TGCGCCAGCAGCACACGGGACACGATACACTCTGGGGCCAACGTCCTGACTTTC.

This chain joins TRBV7-9 and TRBJ2-5; the match to TRBD1 covers 7 bases. Unmatched junction bases numbered 15, after V lost 1 base and J lost 4 bases. The CDR3 loop spans 18 amino acids. Germline CDR1 and CDR2: SEHNR and FQNEAQ (reference sequence). The CDR3 protein is CASSLVGTEGSTGETQYF. The CDR3 DNA follows: TGTGCCAGCAGCTTAGTTGGGACAGAGGGCTCCACCGGAGAGACCCAGTACTTC.

V gene TRBV7-9 combines with J gene TRBJ2-5, with a possible D match to TRBD2 (5 bases). This CDR3 is 16 amino acids long. From germline, CDR1 is SEHNR and CDR2 FQNEAQ (reference sequence). Trimming pared 5 bases from V and 1 base from J, leaving 17 bases between. In DNA form, the CDR3 reads TGTGCCAGCAGCGGAAGGGAAGGCGGGTTCCAAGAGACCCAGTACTTC. Its protein product is CASSGREGGFQETQYF.

This chain connects TRBV6-5 to TRBJ2-2, with D unclear. V lost 6 bases and J 4 bases, leaving 12 bases between the germline ends. Germline CDR1 reads MNHEY; CDR2 reads SVGAGI. The length of the CDR3 is 14 residues. The CDR3 DNA reads TGTGCCAGCAGCCAGGTTATGGGCACCGGGGAGCTGTTTTTT. This translates into CASSQVMGTGELFF.

This clone was detected only once. CDR3 sequence reads: CASSIPASEYNEQFF. The CDR3 coding sequence is TGCGCCAGCAGCATTCCGGCCTCCGAATACAATGAGCAGTTCTTC. The chain uses TRBV5-1 and TRBJ2-1; D not certain. The CDR3 is 15 residues long. V lost 4 bases to trimming and J lost 4 bases, with 15 bases between them. CDR1 is SGHRS, CDR2 YFSETQ, per germline.